Each of the 29 T cell receptor beta chains below was sequenced from the same sample in a study of T cell repertoires in cytomegalovirus infection. No antigen has been assigned to these receptors. Each CDR3 protein gets one entry after TCRdb re-called the reads with MiXCR. The sample lists about 500,000 distinct CDR3 sequences, roughly 34% occurring once. The sample in question was cultured PBMCs, obtained from culture after CMV antigen stimulation. These receptors all come from a human donor in good health (CMV status not recorded). Some clones in this sample may be carry-over from other donors' samples.

The chain carries TRBV11-1 and TRBJ2-3; D may be TRBD1 (5 bases). The CDR3 sequence is 14 residues long. Germline lookup yields CDR1 SGHAT and CDR2 FQDESV (reference sequence). Deletions cut 0 bases from V and 4 bases from J, with 8 bases between. DNA of the CDR3: TGTGCCAGCAGCTTAGCGTGGACATCAGATACGCAGTATTTT. Translating it yields CASSLAWTSDTQYF.

The chain carries TRBV29-1 and TRBJ2-1, with D hard to call. There are 12 residues in the CDR3. Germline CDR1 SQVTM, CDR2 ANQGSEA. Trimming removed 5 bases at V and 7 bases at J, with 12 bases between. CDR3 sequence reads: CSVQEGRNEQFF. The CDR3 region has the DNA TGCAGCGTTCAGGAAGGGCGGAATGAGCAGTTCTTC.

This clonotype was recorded many times. The chain recombines TRBV6-2 or TRBV6-3 with TRBJ1-1; D not resolved. Germline CDR1 and CDR2: MNHEY and SVGEGT. This CDR3 is 14 amino acids long. V was shortened by 7 bases and J by 5 bases, with 17 bases between the two germline ends. CDR3 loop: CASTNTRGVTEAFF. CDR3 coding DNA: TGTGCCAGCACCAACACTCGCGGGGTAACTGAAGCTTTCTTT.

This chain uses TRBV29-1 with TRBJ2-7; weak D call: TRBD2 (5 bases). CDR1 and CDR2 from the germline V gene are SQVTM and ANQGSEA. The CDR3 has 15 residues. With 4 bases removed from V and 2 bases from J, the gap between germline ends came to 18 bases. CDR3 nucleotides: TGCAGCGTTGGAAGAGGGAGAGAGGGAACCTACGAGCAGTACTTC. It specifies CSVGRGREGTYEQYF.

This clonotype was observed many times. The V call is TRBV7-2, the J call TRBJ2-2, with D uncertain. Between the trimmed V and J ends, which lost 4 bases and 3 bases, there was a span of 9 bases. The CDR3 loop spans 14 amino acids. Germline V CDR1 and CDR2: SGHTA, FQGNSA. The DNA of the CDR3 is TGTGCCAGCAGCTCACCCCGATACACCGGGGAGCTGTTTTTT. This sequence encodes CASSSPRYTGELFF. Variable domain in full (rest from reference TRBV7-2 and TRBJ2-2): GAGVSQSPSNKVTEKGKDVELRCDPISGHTALYWYRQSLGQGLEFLIYFQGNSAPDKSGLPSDRFSAERTGGSVSTLTIQRTQQEDSAVYLCASSSPRYTGELFFGEGSRLTVL.

This clonotype was seen a few times. The V and J genes are TRBV7-2 and TRBJ1-1; D ambiguous. In germline, CDR1 is SGHTA, CDR2 FQGNSA. V lost 3 bases and J 4 bases, leaving 9 bases between the germline ends. The CDR3 has 13 residues. In nucleotides, the CDR3 is TGTGCCAGCAGCTTGACGAGGGTCACTGAAGCTTTCTTT. Residues: CASSLTRVTEAFF.

This chain links TRBV4-1 with TRBJ1-5; D unclear. The V gene lost 1 base and the J gene lost 3 bases, with 10 bases spanning the gap. This CDR3 has 15 amino acids. Germline-derived CDR1 and CDR2 are MGHRA and YSYEKL. For the CDR3, the DNA is TGCGCCAGCAGCCAAGTGCGGGTCCTCAATCAGCCCCAGCATTTT. This gives the protein CASSQVRVLNQPQHF.

The chain recombines TRBV6-1 with TRBJ2-1, with 8 bases identical to TRBD2. The CDR3 runs to 17 residues. The germline gives CDR1 MNHNS, CDR2 SASEGT. After removal of 7 bases from V and 4 bases from J, the junction contained 15 bases not matched to a gene. CDR3 DNA: TGTGCCAGCAAGATCTCTAGCGGGTGGGGCAGTTACAATGAGCAGTTCTTC. Translating gives CASKISSGWGSYNEQFF.

This clonotype has more than one count but fewer than ten. This chain links TRBV20-1 with TRBJ2-3; tentative D call: TRBD2 (6 bases). CDR1 DFQATT and CDR2 SNEGSKA come from the germline V gene (reference sequence). This CDR3 spans 14 amino acids. V shed 3 bases and J shed 2 bases, with 12 bases lying between them. The CDR3 bases are TGCAGTGCTAGCCGGGCGGGACCCACAGATACGCAGTATTTT. Protein product: CSASRAGPTDTQYF.

The chain combines TRBV7-2 with TRBJ2-2, with 7 nucleotides matching TRBD2. The CDR3 has 16 residues. Germline CDR1 is SGHTA and CDR2 is FQGNSA. The V segment lost 1 base and the J segment 4 bases; nucleotides outside the gene matches: 6. The CDR3 sequence is CASSLDPSGVTGELFF. The CDR3 region has the DNA TGTGCCAGCAGCTTAGATCCTAGCGGAGTCACCGGGGAGCTGTTTTTT.

The DNA of the CDR3 is TGCGCCAGCAGCTCCCGCGGGCAGGCCTCCAACTATGGCTACACCTTC. Amino acid sequence: CASSSRGQASNYGYTF. The J gene is TRBJ1-2, the V gene TRBV5-1; no clear D gene. Germline V gene sequence: CDR1 SGHRS, CDR2 YFSETQ. Trimming shortened V by 3 bases and J by 2 bases, and 17 bases separated the two germline ends. The CDR3 length is 16 residues.

The CDR3 spells CSAGQGNTGELFF. DNA of the CDR3: TGCAGTGCCGGACAGGGAAACACCGGGGAGCTGTTTTTT. The rearrangement links TRBV20-1 to TRBJ2-2; 8 nucleotides align to TRBD1. The ends lost 6 bases at V and 2 bases at J; junction bases unmatched: 2. Germline values: CDR1 DFQATT, CDR2 SNEGSKA (reference sequence). The CDR3 totals 13 residues.

The chain uses TRBV7-2 and TRBJ2-2; 11 nucleotides agree with TRBD2. Germline V gene lookup returns CDR1 SGHTA and CDR2 FQGNSA. The CDR3 covers 18 residues. V shed 1 base and J 1 base; nucleotides not matched to a gene: 5. As DNA, the CDR3 is TGTGCCAGCAGCTTAGTCCCGACTAGCGGGAAGAACACCGGGGAGCTGTTTTTT. Translating gives CASSLVPTSGKNTGELFF.

This clonotype has a handful of counts. This rearrangement joins TRBV14 to TRBJ1-2; no definite D call. Germline V gives CDR1 SGHDN, CDR2 FVKESK. The CDR3 spans 13 residues. Trimming pared 4 bases from V and 4 bases from J, leaving 10 bases between. CDR3 nucleotide sequence: TGTGCCAGCAGCCGTCAGACGGCCTATGGCTACACCTTC. This gives the protein CASSRQTAYGYTF.

This clonotype turned up a few times. V usage is TRBV19 and J usage is TRBJ2-3, with a possible D match to TRBD2 (5 bases). Trimming removed 6 bases from V and 1 base from J, with 20 bases in between. CDR1 and CDR2 (germline): LNHDA, SQIVND (reference sequence). The CDR3 covers 17 residues. CDR3 coding DNA: TGTGCCAGTAGAAAACCCTCGGAGGATAGCGGCACAGATACGCAGTATTTT. Its protein product is CASRKPSEDSGTDTQYF.

The J gene is TRBJ2-7, the V gene TRBV5-6, with TRBD2 identical over 7 bases. The V gene's germline CDR1 is SGHDT and CDR2 YYEEEE. The V gene end was trimmed by 5 bases and the J gene end by 3 bases; junction bases not matched to a gene: 5. The CDR3 contains 13 residues. The CDR3 loop reads CASRAGWGYEQYF. In DNA, the CDR3 is TGTGCCAGCAGAGCGGGATGGGGCTACGAGCAGTACTTC.

The CDR3 loop is CASSARLAVQFF. Here the CDR3 DNA reads TGTGCCAGCAGTGCTAGACTAGCGGTTCAGTTCTTC. This chain connects TRBV12-3 or TRBV12-4 to TRBJ2-1, with 9 positions matching TRBD2. The V segment lost 5 bases and the J segment 13 bases; nucleotides outside the gene matches: 6. The CDR3 is 12 residues long.

The V and J genes are TRBV6-6 and TRBJ2-3; D unresolved. CDR3 size: 12 residues. V was pared by 2 bases and J by 10 bases, with 10 bases between. The V gene's germline CDR1 is MNHNY and CDR2 SVGAGI (reference sequence). The CDR3 DNA follows: TGTGCCAGCAGTTACGATCTGCTTGCGCAGTATTTT. It encodes CASSYDLLAQYF.

This clonotype was counted many times. The V call is TRBV6-1, the J call TRBJ2-3; TRBD2 aligns across 13 bases. The CDR3 extends over 17 amino acids. J lost 8 bases, V lost 1 base, and 9 bases had no gene match. Germline V lookup: CDR1 MNHNS, CDR2 SASEGT. For the CDR3, the DNA is TGTGCCAGCAGTGAAGGGACTAGCGGGAGTAGAACCGGTACGCAGTATTTT. It specifies CASSEGTSGSRTGTQYF.

Many counts were recorded for this clonotype. This chain uses TRBV12-3 or TRBV12-4 with TRBJ1-1; 12 bases match TRBD1. The V segment lost 5 bases and the J segment 5 bases; nucleotides outside the gene matches: 9. The CDR3 consists of 16 residues. The DNA for the CDR3 is TGTGCCAGCAGTCCCCGGGACAGGGGGCGAAATACTGAAGCTTTCTTT. This sequence encodes CASSPRDRGRNTEAFF.

The chain joins TRBV6-1 to TRBJ1-6, with TRBD1 matching 7 bases. V gave up 7 bases and J gave up 7 bases; unmatched junction bases: 4. The CDR3 runs 13 residues. Looked up from germline, CDR1 is MNHNS and CDR2 is SASEGT. The CDR3, as DNA: TGTGCCAGCAAACAGGGGCGGAATTCACCCCTCCACTTT. The encoded protein is CASKQGRNSPLHF.

The gene calls are TRBV15 and TRBJ2-2; D is unresolved. V lost 3 bases and J 6 bases, leaving 11 bases between the germline ends. CDR3 length equals 14 residues. Per the germline V gene, CDR1 is LNHNV and CDR2 is YYDKDF (reference sequence). CDR3 amino acids: CATSRSGLAGELFF. The DNA for the CDR3 is TGTGCCACCAGCAGGTCCGGGTTAGCCGGGGAGCTGTTTTTT.

V and J are TRBV10-3 and TRBJ2-1; the match to TRBD1 covers 11 bases. The germline gives CDR1 ENHRY, CDR2 SYGVKD. The CDR3 runs to 14 residues. The J segment lost 7 bases and the V segment lost 10 bases, leaving 9 bases of the junction unmatched. This CDR3 is CATAGQGAGNEQFF. The DNA for the CDR3 is TGTGCCACCGCTGGACAGGGGGCGGGAAATGAGCAGTTCTTC.

The table lists this clonotype with many counts. The J gene is TRBJ2-4, the V gene TRBV7-2; tentatively, D is TRBD2 (5 bases). V lost 5 bases and J lost 9, with 17 bases in between. From germline, CDR1 is SGHTA and CDR2 FQGNSA. This CDR3 is 14 amino acids long. CDR3: CASSRRHAPSIQYF. DNA of the CDR3: TGTGCCAGCAGCCGGAGGCATGCTCCAAGCATTCAGTACTTC.

This clonotype came up many times. The V and J genes are TRBV7-2 and TRBJ2-7; 12 bases agree with TRBD2. The germline V gene has CDR1 SGHTA and CDR2 FQGNSA. The CDR3 is 16 amino acids. With 1 base clipped from V and 5 bases from J, the junction kept 6 bases outside the gene matches. The CDR3 is CASSLDPSSGRDEQYF. The CDR3, as DNA: TGTGCCAGCAGCTTAGATCCGTCTAGCGGGAGGGACGAGCAGTACTTC.

A few counts support this clonotype. The V call is TRBV20-1, the J call TRBJ2-4, with 12 bases fitting TRBD2. Germline CDR1 reads DFQATT; CDR2 reads SNEGSKA (reference sequence). V shed 5 bases, J shed 0 bases, and the junction held 2 bases outside the gene matches. The CDR3 loop spans 15 amino acids. The CDR3 loop reads CSALLAGGAKNIQYF. The CDR3 bases are TGCAGTGCTCTACTAGCGGGAGGAGCCAAAAACATTCAGTACTTC.

This clonotype came up a few times. This chain joins TRBV7-2 and TRBJ2-5; TRBD2 matches at 11 bases. V lost 3 bases, J lost 5 bases, and 5 bases stayed unmatched. Germline V gene lookup returns CDR1 SGHTA and CDR2 FQGNSA. This CDR3 comprises 15 residues. CDR3 amino acids: CASSFSGRAAETQYF. CDR3 nucleotide sequence: TGTGCCAGCAGCTTTAGCGGGAGGGCCGCGGAGACCCAGTACTTC.

V usage is TRBV6-2 or TRBV6-3 and J usage is TRBJ2-7; D possibly corresponds to TRBD2 (6 bases). Trimming removed 2 bases from V and 1 base from J, with 15 bases in between. CDR3 length equals 16 residues. The V gene's germline CDR1 is MNHEY and CDR2 SVGEGT. The chain's CDR3 is CASSYEVGGGSYEQYF. The CDR3 nucleotides are TGTGCCAGCAGTTACGAGGTGGGAGGAGGGTCCTACGAGCAGTACTTC.

This clonotype was counted only a few times. The rearrangement links TRBV27 to TRBJ2-7, with 10 bases matching TRBD2. CDR3 length: 15 residues. Germline lookup yields CDR1 MNHEY and CDR2 SMNVEV (reference sequence). The V segment lost 0 bases and the J segment 3 bases; nucleotides outside the gene matches: 2. CDR3 in DNA: TGTGCCAGCAGTTTATCGAGCGGGGGGGTCTACGAGCAGTACTTC. Its protein product is CASSLSSGGVYEQYF.